This passage covers 17 T cell receptor beta chains from one sample sequenced in a study of T-cell reconstitution after alpha-beta-depleted transplantation in children. It was with unique molecular identifiers that the TCRbeta library was prepared. One entry per CDR3 protein results from TCRdb running MiXCR on the PCR reads. In the table there are roughly 300,000 distinct CDR3 sequences, about 9.4% of which are singletons. Sequenced material: PBMCs from the stem cell graft donor, taken from the stem cell graft. The receptors were sampled from a human donor who donated a stem cell graft to a child with acute lymphoblastic leukemia.

In its sample, this clonotype was seen many times. The V and J genes are TRBV5-1 and TRBJ2-1; the match to TRBD2 covers 11 bases. The CDR3 consists of 17 residues. Germline V CDR1 and CDR2: SGHRS, YFSETQ. Trimming at V came to 4 bases and at J to 9 bases, leaving 15 bases not matched to a gene. The CDR3 DNA reads as TGCGCCAGCAGCAGGGGGGAGACTAGCGGGGCTCTCGGTGAGCAGTTCTTC. Residues: CASSRGETSGALGEQFF.

The table lists this clonotype with many counts. DNA for the CDR3: TGTGCCAGCAGGGCTAGCGGGAGGGCTTACAATGAGCAGTTCTTC. This gives the protein CASRASGRAYNEQFF. The chain carries TRBV12-3 or TRBV12-4 and TRBJ2-1; 12 positions agree with TRBD2. Losses at the gene ends were 6 bases for V and 4 bases for J; bases not matched to a gene: 4. The CDR3 sequence is 15 residues long.

This clonotype came up a few times. The V and J genes are TRBV20-1 and TRBJ2-1, with TRBD2 matching 7 bases. The junction had 13 bases not matched to a gene; V was cut back by 2 bases and J by 9 bases. Germline CDR1 is DFQATT and CDR2 is SNEGSKA (reference sequence). The CDR3 extends over 15 amino acids. CDR3 in amino acids: CSARFRGRAVGEQFF. CDR3 DNA sequence: TGCAGTGCTAGATTTCGCGGGAGAGCTGTCGGTGAGCAGTTCTTC.

A single count supports this clonotype. The chain links TRBV7-9 to TRBJ1-2; 8 nucleotides match TRBD1. The germline CDR1 and CDR2 sequences are SEHNR and FQNEAQ (reference sequence). CDR3 length: 17 amino acids. Trimming at V came to 5 bases and at J to 8 bases, leaving 19 bases not matched to a gene. The CDR3 loop is CASSHRPTRQGKRGYTF. The CDR3 bases are TGTGCCAGCAGCCACCGACCCACTCGACAGGGGAAAAGGGGCTACACCTTC. Complete variable domain (other parts from reference TRBV7-9 and TRBJ1-2): DTGVSQNPRHKITKRGQNVTFRCDPISEHNRLYWYRQTLGQGPEFLTYFQNEAQLEKSRLLSDRFSAERPKGSFSTLEIQRTEQGDSAMYLCASSHRPTRQGKRGYTFGSGTRLTVV.

Only a few counts were recorded for this clonotype. V usage is TRBV20-1 and J usage is TRBJ2-1; weak D call: TRBD2 (6 bases). The CDR3 spans 13 residues. The germline gives CDR1 DFQATT, CDR2 SNEGSKA (reference sequence). V was shortened by 5 bases and J by 4 bases, with 12 bases between the two germline ends. CDR3 DNA: TGCAGTGCTTCCCGGGGGAGGTACAATGAGCAGTTCTTC. This encodes CSASRGRYNEQFF.

The chain carries TRBV7-9 and TRBJ1-3; D is unclear. This CDR3 comprises 17 residues. The V gene lost 11 bases and the J gene lost 0 bases, with 23 bases spanning the gap. CDR1 and CDR2 (germline): SEHNR, FQNEAQ (reference sequence). CDR3 coding DNA: TGTGCCGTACCAAAGCCGGCCAGTATCTTCTCTGGAAACACCATATATTTT. Its translation: CAVPKPASIFSGNTIYF. Full variable domain (missing parts from reference TRBV7-9 and TRBJ1-3): DTGVSQNPRHKITKRGQNVTFRCDPISEHNRLYWYRQTLGQGPEFLTYFQNEAQLEKSRLLSDRFSAERPKGSFSTLEIQRTEQGDSAMYLCAVPKPASIFSGNTIYFGEGSWLTVV.

A few counts support this clonotype. This sequence joins TRBV21-1 and TRBJ1-4; the table names TRBD1, a call not compared with the DNA. TRBV21-1 is assigned pseudogene status. The CDR3 covers 15 residues. Written as DNA, the CDR3 is TGTGCCAGCAGCCCGGGGTGGGGGCTTAATGAAAAACTGTTTTTT. Protein product: CASSPGWGLNEKLFF.

A few counts support this clonotype. The rearrangement links TRBV5-1 to TRBJ2-7, with a tentative D call TRBD1 (7 bases). V shed 4 bases and J shed 1 base, with 18 bases lying between them. Germline-derived CDR1 and CDR2 are SGHRS and YFSETQ. The CDR3 runs 16 residues. This CDR3 is CASSEYAGQLSYEQYF. CDR3 nucleotide sequence: TGCGCCAGCAGCGAGTACGCGGGACAGCTTTCCTACGAGCAGTACTTC.

The chain employs TRBV20-1 and TRBJ2-7; the match to TRBD2 covers 7 bases. V dropped 5 bases and J dropped 0; count of bases not matched to a gene: 10. This CDR3 has 15 amino acids. Germline V CDR1 and CDR2: DFQATT, SNEGSKA (reference sequence). The DNA of the CDR3 is TGCAGTGCTTCGGATCCCAGCGGGGCCTCCTACGAGCAGTACTTC. Encoded protein: CSASDPSGASYEQYF.

This clonotype was detected only once. This chain joins TRBV7-3 and TRBJ2-1; 9 bases map to TRBD2. With V trimmed by 1 base and J by 4 bases, 5 bases remained unmatched. This CDR3 is built from 16 residues. Germline V gene sequence: CDR1 SGHTA, CDR2 FQGTGA. CDR3 residues: CASSLIAGVSYNEQFF. The CDR3 DNA reads as TGTGCCAGCAGCTTAATAGCGGGAGTTTCGTACAATGAGCAGTTCTTC. Full variable domain (missing parts from reference TRBV7-3 and TRBJ2-1): GAGVSQTPSNKVTEKGKYVELRCDPISGHTALYWYRQSLGQGPEFLIYFQGTGAADDSGLPNDRFFAVRPEGSVSTLKIQRTERGDSAVYLCASSLIAGVSYNEQFFGPGTRLTVL.

V usage is TRBV6-1 and J usage is TRBJ1-1, with TRBD1 as a possible D gene (6 bases). V lost 5 bases to trimming and J lost 6 bases, with 16 bases between them. In germline, CDR1 is MNHNS, CDR2 SASEGT. The length of the CDR3 is 14 residues. The CDR3 protein is CASSPKGGGSEAFF. The CDR3 nucleotides are TGTGCCAGCAGTCCAAAGGGGGGGGGCTCTGAAGCTTTCTTT.

This clonotype was seen more than once but under ten times. The chain is built from TRBV7-8 and TRBJ2-5; weak D call: TRBD2 (5 bases). Trimming cost V 7 bases and J 5 bases, with 20 bases left between them. CDR3 length equals 15 residues. The V gene's germline CDR1 is SGHVS and CDR2 FQNEAQ. The CDR3 DNA is TGTGCCAGCACCCCAGACGGGCTAGCATCGGAGACCCAGTACTTC. It encodes CASTPDGLASETQYF.

V and J are TRBV5-1 and TRBJ1-4; 9 bases match TRBD1. The CDR3 consists of 15 residues. Germline loops: CDR1 SGHRS, CDR2 YFSETQ. V shed 3 bases, J shed 5 bases, and the junction held 5 bases outside the gene matches. CDR3 loop: CASSSGQGGNEKLFF. CDR3 in DNA: TGCGCCAGCAGCTCGGGACAGGGCGGGAATGAAAAACTGTTTTTT.

Notes on this clonotype: A junction boundary mismatches the germline segment, possibly from a read error. V gene TRBV20-1 combines with J gene TRBJ2-7; 10 bases line up with TRBD1. Germline assignment: CDR1 DFQATT and CDR2 SNEGSKA (reference sequence). The CDR3 contains 15 residues. The CDR3 sequence is CCARKSGQGTYGQYF. CDR3 DNA sequence: TGCTGTGCTAGGAAGTCGGGACAGGGGACCTACGGGCAGTACTTC.

The table lists this clonotype with a count of one. The V call is TRBV4-1, the J call TRBJ1-2, with TRBD1 identical over 7 bases. This CDR3 has 17 amino acids. Per the germline V gene, CDR1 is MGHRA and CDR2 is YSYEKL. With 0 bases clipped from V and 0 bases from J, the junction kept 7 bases outside the gene matches. The DNA of the CDR3 is TGCGCCAGCAGCCAAGATACAGGGACAGATTCTAACTATGGCTACACCTTC. It translates to CASSQDTGTDSNYGYTF.

In this sample, this clonotype turned up a few times. J is TRBJ2-3 and V is TRBV7-9; 8 bases are a match to TRBD2. CDR1 and CDR2 from the germline V gene are SEHNR and FQNEAQ (reference sequence). Germline trimming cut 4 bases from V and 2 bases from J; bases unmatched to any gene: 5. CDR3 length: 15 amino acids. The CDR3 DNA follows: TGTGCCAGCAGCTCCTACGGGGGGGACACAGATACGCAGTATTTT. Translation: CASSSYGGDTDTQYF.

This clonotype was counted only a few times. The chain employs TRBV20-1 and TRBJ2-4, with D unclear. From germline, CDR1 is DFQATT and CDR2 SNEGSKA (reference sequence). The CDR3 extends over 13 amino acids. Trimming took 8 bases from V and 0 from J, leaving 11 bases between them. The CDR3 spells CSLSALAKNIQYF. CDR3 nucleotide sequence: TGCAGTCTTTCGGCCTTAGCCAAAAACATTCAGTACTTC.